Listed below are T cell receptor beta chains from one sample, sequenced in a study of blood T cell repertoires in COVID-19. TCRdb keeps only in-frame clones here, not all; method: immunoSEQ multiplex PCR. The sample shows under 300,000 clones, over 70% of them seen only once. Sequenced sample: peripheral blood. The receptors derive from an elderly woman with acute or convalescent COVID-19. The conserved cysteine and the conserved F or W are not part of the CDR3 here.

J gene,V gene,CDR3 protein
TRBJ1-6,TRBV2,ASSEGLDRALPLH
TRBJ2-7,TRBV12-3/TRBV12-4,ASSFSGIYEQY
TRBJ1-2,TRBV3-1/TRBV3-2,ASSLLLGARMEGYT
TRBJ2-7,TRBV6-6,ASSGTGPPYEQY
TRBJ2-3,TRBV20-1,SASEGTGATDTQY
TRBJ1-5,TRBV3-1/TRBV3-2,ASSLRGDQPQH
TRBJ2-5,TRBV5-1,ASSPGQGVETQY
TRBJ2-5,TRBV11-2,ASSARTSGLQETQY
TRBJ1-2,TRBV2,ASSDRSPDYGYT
TRBJ2-4,TRBV19,ASSITRAGGPGIQY
TRBJ2-3,TRBV21-1,ASSKGGTSSFSDTQY
TRBJ1-3,TRBV7-2,ASRVTGGPGNTIY
TRBJ2-7,TRBV21-1,ATVWEQY
TRBJ1-6,TRBV6-5,ASKPRDYNSPLH
TRBJ1-1,TRBV6-5,ASSYSRGFAF
TRBJ1-1,TRBV10-2,ASTLGQANTEAF
TRBJ2-1,TRBV2,ASSKQGGGLALYNEQF
TRBJ2-7,TRBV4-2,ASSPTGGGYEQY
TRBJ1-4,TRBV15,ATGVAGARNEKLF
TRBJ1-2,TRBV5-1,ASSLGDRGGYGYT
TRBJ2-1,TRBV25-1,ASSEPGLAGVDEQF
TRBJ1-2,TRBV6-4,ASSDFSGGGYT
TRBJ1-2,TRBV4-3,ASSQEVRGSYGYT
TRBJ1-4,TRBV9,ASSVEGNVGEKLF
TRBJ1-1,TRBV7-2,ASSPRTGLGKNTEAF
TRBJ2-3,TRBV19,ASSMVSGGWTDTQY
TRBJ1-4,TRBV2,ASSEWAGSGEKLF
TRBJ2-3,TRBV11-3,ASSSTSASTDTQY
TRBJ2-1,TRBV4-1,ASSQEGSQLGSGEQF
TRBJ2-5,TRBV7-2,ASSSRGGETQY
TRBJ1-3,TRBV7-3,ASSPDRGLGNTIY
TRBJ1-2,TRBV19,ASTSGGQGDGYT
TRBJ1-4,TRBV6-5,ASSQQGGDEKLF
TRBJ1-2,TRBV7-9,ASSPQGEGSGYT
TRBJ2-2,TRBV7-2,ASSLLAGSFTGELF
TRBJ2-2,TRBV30,AWTSGNTGELF
TRBJ1-1,TRBV5-1,ASSSGTANTEAF
TRBJ1-5,TRBV6-6,ASSPRQGGTGNQPQH
TRBJ2-3,TRBV7-2,ASSSPPGLSTDTQY
TRBJ2-7,TRBV5-1,ASSRLNLPYEQY
TRBJ2-1,TRBV5-1,ASSLYPGSYNEQF
TRBJ1-4,TRBV5-6,ASSLVPGSLAQLF
TRBJ2-1,TRBV7-2,ASSPGTGGRRNEQF
TRBJ1-6,TRBV19,ASSLGGAYNSPLH
TRBJ2-1,TRBV3-1/TRBV3-2,ASSQDLASGSRQF
TRBJ1-3,TRBV29-1,SVAGVSGNTIY
TRBJ1-3,TRBV6-5,ASSYEGATGNTIY
TRBJ2-1,TRBV27,ASSLGRPGLAGEQF
TRBJ2-7,TRBV6-5,ASSYDPGRNEQY
TRBJ1-2,TRBV2,ASSESSGSVYGYT
TRBJ2-3,TRBV11-2,ASSPSPTDTQY
TRBJ2-1,TRBV5-1,ASSLAAGQGGEQF
TRBJ1-5,TRBV4-1,ASSQDIGRVGEGNQPQH
TRBJ2-1,TRBV5-1,ASKKGSGNIHNEQF